This T cell receptor beta chain was documented in a study of PD-1 blockade in classical Hodgkin lymphoma (dated by TCRdb to the early 2020s). Background on the whole study: Nivolumab dosing was 3 mg/kg intravenously every 2 weeks, continuing until either disease progression or unacceptable toxicity. The study used TCR beta sequencing and CyTOF to define a peripheral blood immune signature of response to PD-1 blockade in classical Hodgkin lymphoma.

Results and caveats for the whole study, not just this receptor: Trial patients achieving complete response had baseline diversity similar to newly diagnosed patients, whereas partial responders and progressors had significantly lower diversity. Baseline TCR diversity was reported to be lower in newly diagnosed patients than in healthy donors and to be lower still in relapsed/refractory patients. Patients starting nivolumab less than 1 year after ASCT had lower diversity and were excluded from later analyses to avoid confounding by immune reconstitution. A significant rise by C4D1 was seen in CD4+ but not CD8+ TCR diversity (p=0.0027 vs p=0.16), with the rise being most apparent in complete responders (p=0.02). The study was restricted to a single clinical trial cohort, and the causes of repertoire differences, possibly disease activity or prior therapy, were left undefined.

The Qiagen DNeasy kit was used to extract genomic DNA from unsorted PBMCs and from the negatively selected CD4+ and CD8+ fractions. TCR beta CDR3 regions were amplified by immunoSEQ multiplex PCR using primers annealing to V and J segments. Amplification bias was minimized using a synthetic immune receptor repertoire, and residual bias was removed computationally after sequencing. The published analysis was carried out like this. Custom Python scripts were used to quantify repertoire diversity as the Shannon entropy index. Unsorted, CD4+ and CD8+ repertoires were analyzed separately, except in combined analyses where CD4+ and CD8+ sequences were merged in silico. Clonal expansion was defined as a frequency increase of at least 2-fold after treatment compared with C1D1, and clones undetected at baseline were assigned a pseudocount of 0.5. Singleton clones were defined as clones with 0 or 1 copy at C1D1, and non-singleton clones were defined as clones with 2 or more copies. Clones expanded in unsorted samples were labelled as CD4+, CD8+ or unknown by matching protein sequences in sorted samples from the same patient. Wilcoxon tests were applied to paired samples to test diversity changes from C1D1 to C4D1. TCRdb's version of the immuneACCESS table is confined to in-frame rearrangements and falls short of the full clone set. An unresolved V gene accounts for under half of the shortfall where checked; the remainder is of unknown origin. The V and J calls and clone size are taken from that table; D and trimming were inferred from the DNA. Present in this sample are some 13,000 clones, more than 75% of which were seen just once. The ten largest clones add up to 4.1% of the sample.

Its CDR3 holds 16 amino acids, cysteine through phenylalanine. Only the CDR3 part of the read is kept: 48 bases, read in frame from the first base. Per the germline V gene, ENHRY is the CDR1 and SYGVKD is the CDR2. V was cut back by 0 bases and J by 0 bases, leaving a gap of 8 bases between them. In the case of this clone: Its recognized antigen is unknown. Per-base quality was not reported, and no clone a single base away is much larger than it.

Read against the paper, the sample's time point label means: cycle 1 day 1 (C1D1), immediately before nivolumab initiation. All trial patients had relapsed after autologous stem cell transplantation, with cohorts A, B and C differing in prior brentuximab vedotin exposure. The trial cohort comprised fewer than 65 patients with relapsed/refractory classical Hodgkin lymphoma whose best overall responses were complete response, partial response or progressive disease. Trial patients were treated with single-agent nivolumab in the multi-cohort phase II CheckMate 205 trial. An independent review committee assessed best overall response by applying the 2007 International Working Group response criteria. Trial PBMCs were collected just before the start of nivolumab (C1D1) and during therapy at cycle 2 day 1 and cycle 4 day 1. Peripheral blood was collected in 8 mL Vacutainer Cell Preparation Tubes, from which PBMCs were isolated by centrifugation and then cryopreserved.

The specimen comprised peripheral blood mononuclear cells (PBMCs), sampled at baseline. The sequence joins TRBV10-3 to TRBJ2-2, with TRBD2 as a weak D call on 5 bases. The receptor's source is a human donor with classical Hodgkin lymphoma. Here is the DNA: TGTGCCATCAGTGAGTCGAGGGCTTCGAACACCGGGGAGCTGTTTTTT. Its protein reads: CAISESRASNTGELFF.